Following are 31 T cell receptor beta chains from one sample sequenced in a study of T cells in Graves' hyperthyroidism and ophthalmopathy (dated by TCRdb to about 2019). Receptor libraries were prepared by multiplex PCR. TCRdb lists the instrument as Illumina HiSeq 2000. The TCR beta CDR3 regions were amplified from RNA transcripts. The TCR CDR3 was subjected to a first round of RT-PCR using the HTBI primer set and the Qiagen OneStep RT-PCR kit. TCRdb handled the public reads itself, with Q25 trimming in fastp and clone calling in MiXCR, and kept productive beta chains. Entries that share a CDR3 protein sequence are merged under the most common genes and DNA. The sample table shows 280,000 or so distinct CDR3 sequences, and 15% are seen once. About 33% of the sample belongs to the ten largest clones. Sequencing used blood. The receptor source for this set is a woman aged 50 to 60 with Graves' hyperthyroidism that later progressed to Graves' ophthalmopathy.

The table lists this clonotype with many counts. V usage is TRBV6-1 and J usage is TRBJ2-3, with D perhaps TRBD2 (6 bases). Germline V gene lookup returns CDR1 MNHNS and CDR2 SASEGT. Trimming took 4 bases from V and 7 from J, leaving 15 bases between them. CDR3 size: 14 residues. CDR3: CASSAGGTVHTQYF. The CDR3 nucleotides are TGTGCCAGCAGTGCCGGCGGGACCGTCCATACGCAGTATTTT.

This clonotype turned up a few times. The chain recombines TRBV6-1 with TRBJ1-1; D perhaps matches TRBD1 (6 bases). CDR1 is MNHNS and CDR2 is SASEGT in the germline V gene. The CDR3 consists of 18 residues. The V and J ends lost 1 base and 1 base respectively, with 19 bases between them. The CDR3 spells CASSEDPRGRGENTEAFF. The DNA of the CDR3 is TGTGCCAGCAGTGAAGACCCCAGGGGACGGGGGGAGAACACTGAAGCTTTCTTT.

This clonotype was observed at least ten times. For the CDR3, the DNA is TGTGCCAGTAGTATCTGGGGGGGCGGCAATCAGCCCCAGCATTTT. As protein: CASSIWGGGNQPQHF. The chain couples TRBV19 to TRBJ1-5, with D possibly matching TRBD1 (6 bases). V lost 3 bases to trimming and J lost 2 bases, with 11 bases between them. The CDR3 length is 15 residues. The germline V gene encodes CDR1 LNHDA and CDR2 SQIVND (reference sequence).

A remark on this clonotype: A much larger clone lies a single base off, so this may be a read error. The chain carries TRBV9 and TRBJ1-1, with 9 bases matching TRBD1. CDR3 length: 16 amino acids. Germline assignment: CDR1 SGDLS and CDR2 YYNGEE. CDR3 protein: CGSSVSRDRVVAEAFF. CDR3 nucleotide sequence: TGTGGCAGCAGCGTCTCCCGGGACAGGGTTGTTGCTGAAGCTTTCTTT.

This clonotype was detected many times. The genes are TRBV12-3 or TRBV12-4 and TRBJ2-3; 14 nucleotides match TRBD2. The V and J ends lost 6 bases and 4 bases, in that order; junction bases with no gene match: 3. The CDR3 runs to 15 residues. CDR3 nucleotide sequence: TGTGCCAGCAGGGGACTAGCGGGAGTGGCAGATACGCAGTATTTT. It translates to CASRGLAGVADTQYF.

The V call is TRBV10-1, the J call TRBJ1-1; a possible D gene is TRBD1 (5 bases). The CDR3 sequence is 13 residues long. V was trimmed by 9 bases and J by 4 bases, leaving 15 bases between them. Germline V gene data show CDR1 as WNHNN and CDR2 as SYGVQD (reference sequence). CDR3 protein: CASSTGVGTEAFF. CDR3 DNA sequence: TGCGCCAGTTCCACAGGAGTAGGCACTGAAGCTTTCTTT.

This clonotype was seen many times. This sequence joins TRBV5-1 and TRBJ2-7; possibly TRBD2 for D (6 bases). The V end was cut by 0 bases, the J end by 7 bases, with 11 bases between. CDR1 and CDR2 from the germline V gene are SGHRS and YFSETQ. This CDR3 region has 13 residues. CDR3 in amino acids: CASSLELEGEQYF. DNA for the CDR3: TGCGCCAGCAGCTTGGAACTGGAGGGGGAGCAGTACTTC.

V gene TRBV19 combines with J gene TRBJ2-3; D remains ambiguous. The length of the CDR3 is 12 residues. CDR1 and CDR2 (germline): LNHDA, SQIVND (reference sequence). V was clipped by 7 bases and J by 3 bases, with 8 bases between them. The CDR3 is CASKSSTDTQYF. CDR3 DNA: TGTGCCAGTAAATCCTCTACAGATACGCAGTATTTT.

This clonotype was found a few times. The J gene is TRBJ2-3, the V gene TRBV7-3; possible D gene TRBD2, 7 bases. The V gene lost 3 bases and the J gene lost 2 bases, with 12 bases spanning the gap. Germline loops: CDR1 SGHTA, CDR2 FQGTGA. This CDR3 region has 15 residues. CDR3 DNA sequence: TGTGCCAGCAGCTTCGGGGGGCGCGACACAGATACGCAGTATTTT. Translation gives CASSFGGRDTDTQYF.

This clonotype came up once. The rearrangement joins TRBV19 to TRBJ2-5; 8 bases are shared with TRBD1. This CDR3 spans 15 amino acids. CDR1 is LNHDA, CDR2 SQIVND, per germline (reference sequence). J gave up 0 bases and V 2 bases, and 2 bases lay outside the gene matches. CDR3 loop: CASSILGQDQETQYF. DNA of the CDR3: TGTGCCAGTAGTATATTGGGACAGGACCAAGAGACCCAGTACTTC.

This sequence joins TRBV27 and TRBJ1-6; D remains unclear. The germline CDR1 and CDR2 sequences are MNHEY and SMNVEV (reference sequence). V was shortened by 6 bases and J by 0 bases, with 9 bases between the two germline ends. CDR3 size: 15 residues. The CDR3 nucleotides read TGTGCCAGCAGGTCCAGGAGCTCCTATAATTCACCCCTCCACTTT. It specifies CASRSRSSYNSPLHF.

The gene calls are TRBV7-3 and TRBJ2-3; D perhaps matches TRBD1 (6 bases). The CDR3 runs 15 residues. V dropped 4 bases and J dropped 0 bases, with 11 bases sitting between them. The germline gives CDR1 SGHTA, CDR2 FQGTGA. In nucleotides, the CDR3 is TGTGCCAGCAGCTGGACAGACTCTAGCACAGATACGCAGTATTTT. The encoded protein is CASSWTDSSTDTQYF.

This clonotype was seen repeatedly, ten times or more. The chain couples TRBV6-2 or TRBV6-3 to TRBJ2-2; D uncertain. Germline values: CDR1 MNHEY, CDR2 SVGEGT. This CDR3 contains 13 residues. V was shortened by 2 bases and J by 5 bases, with 6 bases between the two germline ends. The DNA of the CDR3 is TGTGCCAGCAGTTACGGAAAAACCGGGGAGCTGTTTTTT. Translating it yields CASSYGKTGELFF.

In its sample, this clonotype was seen a few times. Since a much larger clone is just one base distant, this may be a read error. The chain carries TRBV7-9 and TRBJ1-2; TRBD1 might be the D (5 bases). Trimming shortened V by 5 bases and J by 2 bases, and 9 bases separated the two germline ends. Germline V gives CDR1 SEHNR, CDR2 FQNEAQ (reference sequence). This CDR3 contains 13 residues. This CDR3 is CASSPSGNYGYTF. The CDR3 bases are TGTGCCAGCAGCCCGTCAGGGAACTATGGCTACACCTTC.

In this sample, this clonotype turned up many times. V usage is TRBV28 and J usage is TRBJ2-7; 12 bases fit TRBD2. CDR3 size: 15 residues. Trimming cost V 3 bases and J 6 bases; bases outside gene matches: 6. Germline CDR1 is MDHEN and CDR2 is SYDVKM. The CDR3 sequence is CASSFSLAGGSEQYF. Here the CDR3 DNA reads TGTGCCAGCAGTTTTAGCCTAGCGGGAGGGTCCGAGCAGTACTTC.

This rearrangement joins TRBV19 to TRBJ2-2; no clear D. Germline V lookup: CDR1 LNHDA, CDR2 SQIVND (reference sequence). This CDR3 has 14 residues. V lost 3 bases and J 2 bases, leaving 7 bases between the germline ends. The DNA of the CDR3 is TGTGCCAGTAGTATGTGGGTTAACACCGGGGAGCTGTTTTTT. Translation gives CASSMWVNTGELFF.

This clonotype was observed at least ten times. The J gene is TRBJ2-1, the V gene TRBV3-1; no clear D. Germline V gene data show CDR1 as LGHDT and CDR2 as YNNKEL (reference sequence). The CDR3 covers 18 residues. Trimming removed 3 bases at V and 5 bases at J, with 23 bases between. The CDR3 here is CASSHDRALWDIDNEQFF. The CDR3 bases are TGTGCCAGCAGCCATGACCGTGCGTTGTGGGATATTGACAATGAGCAGTTCTTC.

The V and J genes are TRBV7-2 and TRBJ1-2; D gene uncertain. CDR3 length equals 14 residues. Germline values: CDR1 SGHTA, CDR2 FQGNSA. V lost 5 bases and J lost 5, with 15 bases in between. The CDR3 spells CASSLEPGPYGYTF. CDR3 DNA: TGTGCCAGCAGCCTGGAGCCAGGCCCTTATGGCTACACCTTC.

The chain has TRBV5-1 and TRBJ1-2, with D possibly TRBD1 on 6 matching bases. CDR1 and CDR2 (germline): SGHRS, YFSETQ. CDR3 length: 14 amino acids. With 0 bases removed from V and 8 bases from J, the gap between germline ends came to 14 bases. CDR3 DNA sequence: TGCGCCAGCAGCTTGGGGGCAGGGGTCAGCGGCTACACCTTC. It translates to CASSLGAGVSGYTF.

The J gene is TRBJ2-3, the V gene TRBV9; perhaps TRBD1 as D (6 bases). The germline V and J ends were trimmed by 4 bases and 2 bases, with 17 bases remaining between them. There are 16 residues in the CDR3. CDR1 SGDLS and CDR2 YYNGEE come from the germline V gene. The CDR3 bases are TGTGCCAGCAGCAAAGGGGGTGGACGGGACACAGATACGCAGTATTTT. Residues: CASSKGGGRDTDTQYF. Full variable domain (rest looked up from reference TRBV9 and TRBJ2-3): DSGVTQTPKHLITATGQRVTLRCSPRSGDLSVYWYQQSLDQGLQFLIQYYNGEERAKGNILERFSAQQFPDLHSELNLSSLELGDSALYFCASSKGGGRDTDTQYFGPGTRLTVL.

This clonotype was recorded many times. The chain links TRBV28 to TRBJ2-3; TRBD1 matches at 10 bases. V shed 4 bases and J 1 base; nucleotides not matched to a gene: 5. The CDR3 consists of 16 residues. Germline CDR1 MDHEN, CDR2 SYDVKM. CDR3 in DNA: TGTGCCAGCAGTTCCCCCGGGACAGGGGGCACAGATACGCAGTATTTT. This translates into CASSSPGTGGTDTQYF.

This clonotype was recorded many times. CDR3 region: CATSDWRVTSGSRGTGELFF. In DNA, the CDR3 is TGTGCCACCAGTGATTGGCGGGTTACTAGCGGGAGTCGGGGGACCGGGGAGCTGTTTTTT. The V gene is TRBV24-1, the J gene TRBJ2-2, with 11 positions matching TRBD2. There are 20 residues in the CDR3. Trimming cost V 2 bases and J 5 bases; bases outside gene matches: 15. Per germline, CDR1 KGHDR and CDR2 SFDVKD.

In its sample, this clonotype was seen a few times. A junction boundary mismatches the germline segment, possibly from a read error. The V and J genes are TRBV6-6 and TRBJ2-7, with D unresolved. The CDR3 length is 16 residues. The germline V gene has CDR1 MNHNY and CDR2 SVGAGI (reference sequence). CDR3 residues: CANSYSNRLVTYEQYF. The CDR3 bases are TGTGCCAACAGTTACTCGAATAGACTCGTCACCTACGAGCAGTACTTC.

This clonotype was seen many times. The rearrangement joins TRBV6-1 to TRBJ2-3; TRBD2 aligns across 10 bases. J gave up 6 bases and V 6 bases, and 9 bases lay outside the gene matches. This CDR3 comprises 15 residues. Germline V gene lookup returns CDR1 MNHNS and CDR2 SASEGT. This chain's CDR3 is CASSVSGRALDTQYF. CDR3 coding DNA: TGTGCCAGCAGCGTAAGCGGGAGGGCCCTGGATACGCAGTATTTT.

This clonotype has at least ten counts. The chain recombines TRBV2 with TRBJ2-5; D gene uncertain. The V end was cut by 3 bases, the J end by 5 bases, with 7 bases between. CDR1 is SNHLY and CDR2 is FYNNEI in the germline V gene. This CDR3 comprises 12 residues. The CDR3 region has the DNA TGTGCCAGCAGTGATCGGGCGGAGACCCAGTACTTC. This translates into CASSDRAETQYF.

In its sample, this clonotype was seen many times. This sequence joins TRBV28 and TRBJ2-1, with TRBD2 matching 8 bases. CDR1 and CDR2 from the germline V gene are MDHEN and SYDVKM. With V trimmed by 5 bases and J by 7 bases, 13 bases remained unmatched. The CDR3 has 16 amino acids. The CDR3 region is CASSPAGASSWNEQFF. As DNA, the CDR3 is TGTGCCAGCAGTCCAGCGGGAGCAAGTTCCTGGAATGAGCAGTTCTTC.

This clonotype was counted ten times or more. The chain couples TRBV6-1 to TRBJ1-4; 8 nucleotides agree with TRBD1. The ends lost 5 bases at V and 5 bases at J; junction bases unmatched: 7. Germline loops: CDR1 MNHNS, CDR2 SASEGT. This CDR3 is built from 15 residues. The CDR3 protein is CASSTGQGQNEKLFF. The CDR3 coding sequence is TGTGCCAGCAGTACCGGACAGGGACAAAATGAAAAACTGTTTTTT.

This clonotype was seen at least ten times. V usage is TRBV2 and J usage is TRBJ2-1; 10 nucleotides align to TRBD2. V shed 6 bases, J shed 2 bases, and the junction held 4 bases outside the gene matches. Per the germline V gene, CDR1 is SNHLY and CDR2 is FYNNEI. The CDR3 extends over 15 amino acids. The CDR3 DNA follows: TGTGCCAGCAGAGAAACTAGCGGGGCCTACAATGAGCAGTTCTTC. Translation gives CASRETSGAYNEQFF. Full variable domain (missing parts from reference TRBV2 and TRBJ2-1): EPEVTQTPSHQVTQMGQEVILRCVPISNHLYFYWYRQILGQKVEFLVSFYNNEISEKSEIFDDQFSVERPDGSNFTLKIRSTKLEDSAMYFCASRETSGAYNEQFFGPGTRLTVL.

This clonotype appeared many times. The J gene is TRBJ1-2, the V gene TRBV5-1, with D unclear. V lost 0 bases to trimming and J lost 6 bases, with 12 bases between them. CDR3 length equals 14 residues. Germline CDR1 and CDR2: SGHRS and YFSETQ. The DNA of the CDR3 is TGCGCCAGCAGCTTGGCGGGCAGTTTAGATGGCTACACCTTC. It yields the protein CASSLAGSLDGYTF.

Points on this clonotype: Since a much larger clone is just one base distant, this may be a read error. It is likely a read error, because the conserved phenylalanine at the end of the CDR3 is missing. The CDR3 reads CASSPGESTEAFL. The CDR3 DNA follows: TGTGCCAGCAGTCCAGGGGAAAGCACTGAAGCTTTCCTT. The V gene is TRBV28, the J gene TRBJ1-1; TRBD1 might be the D (6 bases). This CDR3 spans 13 amino acids. Trimming took off 5 bases at V and 4 bases at J, with 11 bases between the two ends. CDR1 is MDHEN and CDR2 is SYDVKM in the germline V gene.

At least ten counts were recorded for this clonotype. V usage is TRBV5-6 and J usage is TRBJ2-5; no clear D. The CDR3 spans 14 residues. The germline V gene has CDR1 SGHDT and CDR2 YYEEEE. The germline V and J ends were trimmed by 2 bases and 3 bases, with 11 bases remaining between them. The CDR3 here is CASSFSRSEETQYF. In DNA, the CDR3 is TGTGCCAGCAGCTTTTCACGCTCCGAAGAGACCCAGTACTTC. Drawing the rest from reference TRBV5-6 and TRBJ2-5, the complete variable domain is DAGVTQSPTHLIKTRGQQVTLRCSPKSGHDTVSWYQQALGQGPQFIFQYYEEEERQRGNFPDRFSGHQFPNYSSELNVNALLLGDSALYLCASSFSRSEETQYFGPGTRLLVL.